Below, one TCR beta chain is given with its context. In the authors' workflow: Counts of nucleated cells, estimated from reference gene primer amplification, were obtained. Here immunoSEQ multiplex PCR was the method, and the copy in TCRdb shows in-frame clones only, minus some. V and J calls and clone size are copied from that table; D and trimming were computed from the DNA. The top ten hold just under 2.5% of the sample, which has about 180,000 clones, around 87% seen once. The CDR3 runs 16 residues. V shed 1 base, J shed 0 bases, and the junction held 1 base outside the gene matches. Germline-derived CDR1 and CDR2 are SGHDN and FVKESK. These data belong to a study of blood T cell repertoires in COVID-19.

Sequencing was performed on peripheral blood. The clonotype originates from a man aged 40-49 years with active or convalescent COVID-19. This chain uses TRBV14 with TRBJ2-2, with 8 bases matching TRBD1. CDR3 sequence: CASSQAGGANTGELFF. For the CDR3, the DNA is TGTGCCAGCAGCCAAGCAGGGGGCGCGAACACCGGGGAGCTGTTTTTT.